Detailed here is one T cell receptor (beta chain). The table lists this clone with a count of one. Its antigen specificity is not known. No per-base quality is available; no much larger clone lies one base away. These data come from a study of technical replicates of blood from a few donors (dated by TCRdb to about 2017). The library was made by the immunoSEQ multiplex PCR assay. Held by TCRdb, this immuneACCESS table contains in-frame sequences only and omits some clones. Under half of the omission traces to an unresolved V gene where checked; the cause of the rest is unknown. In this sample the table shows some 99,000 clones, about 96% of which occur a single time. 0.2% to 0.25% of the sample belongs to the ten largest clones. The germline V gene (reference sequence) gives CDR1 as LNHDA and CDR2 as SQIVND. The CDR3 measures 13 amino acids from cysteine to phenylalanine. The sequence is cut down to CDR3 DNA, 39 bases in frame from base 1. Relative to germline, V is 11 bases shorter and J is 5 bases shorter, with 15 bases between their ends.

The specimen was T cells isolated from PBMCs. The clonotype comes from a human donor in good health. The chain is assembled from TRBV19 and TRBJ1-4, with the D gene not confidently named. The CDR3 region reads CAPNGRGNEKLFF. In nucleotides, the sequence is TGTGCCCCCAATGGGAGAGGGAATGAAAAACTGTTTTTT.